This T cell receptor (beta chain) is from a study of T cells after yellow fever vaccination. Study as a whole: In the case of low-cell-number fractions, SMART-Seq v4 Ultra Low Input was used for preparation.

This clonotype was picked up a small number of times. Trimming at V came to 0 bases and at J to 4 bases, leaving 6 bases not matched to a gene. Germline V lookup: CDR1 LGHNA, CDR2 YNFKEQ. The CDR3 is 16 amino acids. A single record per CDR3 protein comes from TCRdb applying MiXCR to the 5' RACE reads. There are 300,000 or so distinct CDR3 sequences in the sample; 4% occur only once, and 20% to 30% lies in the top ten. The clonotype comes from a man younger than 30 who received the YFV17D yellow fever vaccine. The input for sequencing was PBMCs, taken 5 days after the yellow fever booster vaccination. The V gene is TRBV4-2, the J gene TRBJ2-3; 8 positions agree with TRBD2. CDR3 nucleotides: TGTGCCAGCAGCCAAGATCGCGCGGGGGGCGCAGATACGCAGTATTTT. Translating it yields CASSQDRAGGADTQYF.